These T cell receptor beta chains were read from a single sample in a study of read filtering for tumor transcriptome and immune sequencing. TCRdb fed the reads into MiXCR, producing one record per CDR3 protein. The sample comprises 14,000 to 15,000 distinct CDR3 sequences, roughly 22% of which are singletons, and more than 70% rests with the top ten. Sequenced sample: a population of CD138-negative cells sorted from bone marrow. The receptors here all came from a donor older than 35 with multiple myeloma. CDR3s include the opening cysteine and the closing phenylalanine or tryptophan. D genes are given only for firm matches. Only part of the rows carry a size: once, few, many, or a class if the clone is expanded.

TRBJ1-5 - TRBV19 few CASSIVQGYSHNQPQHF TGTGCCAGTAGTATAGTCCAGGGGTATTCTCACAATCAGCCCCAGCATTTT
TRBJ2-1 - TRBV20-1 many CSARDHLDGEAYNEQFF TGCAGTGCTAGAGATCACTTAGACGGGGAGGCCTACAATGAGCAGTTCTTC
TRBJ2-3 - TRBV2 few CASSDVYTQYF TGTGCCAGCAGTGATGTCTATACGCAGTATTTT
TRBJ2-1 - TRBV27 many CASRPRSLSSYNEQFF TGTGCCAGCAGACCCCGGTCACTATCCTCCTACAATGAGCAGTTCTTC
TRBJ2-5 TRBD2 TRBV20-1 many CSASTSGGAYETQYF TGCAGTGCTAGTACTAGCGGGGGGGCCTATGAGACCCAGTACTTC
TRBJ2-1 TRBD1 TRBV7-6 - CASSQQGASSHNEQFF TGCGCCAGCAGCCAGCAGGGGGCAAGCTCCCACAATGAGCAGTTCTTC
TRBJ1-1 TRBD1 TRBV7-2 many CASSWKRDSEAFF TGTGCCAGCAGCTGGAAACGGGACAGTGAAGCTTTCTTT
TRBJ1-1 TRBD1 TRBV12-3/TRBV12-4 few CASSLTGGLNTEAFF TGTGCCAGCAGTTTAACAGGGGGCCTGAACACTGAAGCTTTCTTT
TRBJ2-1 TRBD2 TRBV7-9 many CASSTGRDGGLAGGFNEQFF TGTGCCAGCAGCACAGGCCGGGACGGAGGACTAGCGGGAGGTTTCAATGAGCAGTTCTTC
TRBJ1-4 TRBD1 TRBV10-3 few CAISQGAPEKLFF TGTGCCATCAGCCAGGGGGCGCCTGAAAAACTGTTTTTT
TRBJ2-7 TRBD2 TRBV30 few CAWSVSGGEQYF TGTGCCTGGAGCGTCTCGGGAGGTGAGCAGTACTTC
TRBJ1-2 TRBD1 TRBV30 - CAWSSQGASGYTF TGTGCCTGGAGTTCACAGGGGGCGTCTGGCTACACCTTC
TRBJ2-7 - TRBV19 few CASSKPAGIYEQYF TGTGCCAGTAGTAAGCCGGCGGGGATTTACGAGCAGTACTTC
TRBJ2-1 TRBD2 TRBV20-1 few CSADGGEAYNEQFF TGCAGTGCGGACGGGGGGGAGGCCTACAATGAGCAGTTCTTC
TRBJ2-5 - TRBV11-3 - CASSQPRAGETQYF TGTGCCAGCAGCCAACCTCGGGCCGGCGAGACCCAGTACTTC
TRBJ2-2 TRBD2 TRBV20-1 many CSARASGREGTGELFF TGCAGTGCTAGGGCGTCCGGGAGGGAGGGCACCGGGGAGCTGTTTTTT
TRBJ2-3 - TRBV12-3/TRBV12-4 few CASSPDSASHTQYF TGTGCCAGCAGTCCCGACAGCGCCTCGCATACGCAGTATTTT
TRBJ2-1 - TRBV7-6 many CASSLAHGDEQFF TGTGCCAGCAGCTTAGCCCATGGAGATGAGCAGTTCTTC
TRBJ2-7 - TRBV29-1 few CSVRADSSYEQYF TGCAGCGTTAGGGCGGACAGCTCCTACGAGCAGTACTTC
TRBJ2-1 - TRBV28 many CASSLWQGPDNEQFF TGTGCCAGCAGTTTATGGCAGGGGCCAGACAATGAGCAGTTCTTC
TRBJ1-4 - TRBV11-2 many CASSLGGINEKLFF TGTGCCAGCAGCTTAGGAGGAATTAATGAAAAACTGTTTTTT
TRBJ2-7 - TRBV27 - CAALRQQRVEQYF TGTGCCGCCCTCCGCCAGCAAAGGGTCGAGCAGTACTTC
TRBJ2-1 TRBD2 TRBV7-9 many CASSSRGVSYNEQFF TGTGCCAGCAGCTCCCGGGGGGTCTCCTACAATGAGCAGTTCTTC
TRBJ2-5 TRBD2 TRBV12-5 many CASGYAGEETQYF TGTGCTAGTGGCTACGCGGGGGAAGAGACCCAGTACTTC
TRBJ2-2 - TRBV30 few CAWLVRNGELFF TGTGCCTGGCTTGTTAGAAACGGGGAGCTGTTTTTT
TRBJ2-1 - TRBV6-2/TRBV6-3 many CASSYSRNRFEQFF TGTGCCAGCAGTTACTCCCGGAATAGATTTGAGCAGTTCTTC
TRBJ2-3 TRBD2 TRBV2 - CASSRSGRTTDTQYF TGTGCCAGCAGCCGGAGCGGGAGAACTACAGATACGCAGTATTTT
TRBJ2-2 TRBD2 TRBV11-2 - CAGSPRLAGAFTGELFF TGTGCCGGCAGCCCGCGACTAGCGGGGGCCTTCACCGGGGAGCTGTTTTTT
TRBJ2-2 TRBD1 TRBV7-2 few CASSSRIGQGGTGELFF TGTGCCAGCAGCTCACGGATAGGACAGGGGGGCACCGGGGAGCTGTTTTTT
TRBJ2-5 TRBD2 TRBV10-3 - CAISESNLAGDIQETQYF TGTGCCATCAGTGAGTCGAATCTAGCGGGGGATATTCAAGAGACCCAGTACTTC
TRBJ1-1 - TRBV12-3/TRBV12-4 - CASSLTHSGNTEAFF TGTGCCAGCAGTTTAACCCACTCAGGGAACACTGAAGCTTTCTTT
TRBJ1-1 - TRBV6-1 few CASSVQGLDTEAFF TGTGCCAGCAGTGTACAGGGTCTGGACACTGAAGCTTTCTTT
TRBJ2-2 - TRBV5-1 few CASSFTQPNTGELFF TGCGCCAGCAGCTTCACACAACCGAACACCGGGGAGCTGTTTTTT
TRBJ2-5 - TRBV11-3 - CASSQPRAGETEYF TGTGCCAGCAGCCAACCTCGGGCCGGCGAGACCGAGTACTTC
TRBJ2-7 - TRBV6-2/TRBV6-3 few CASSYKQGESSYEQYF TGTGCCAGCAGTTACAAACAGGGCGAGAGCTCCTACGAGCAGTACTTC
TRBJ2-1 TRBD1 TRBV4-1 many CASSQDRVYYNEQFF TGCGCCAGCAGCCAGGACAGGGTTTACTACAATGAGCAGTTCTTC
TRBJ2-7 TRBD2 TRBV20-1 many CSARGLAGGTAQYF TGCAGTGCTAGAGGACTAGCGGGGGGTACGGCGCAGTACTTC
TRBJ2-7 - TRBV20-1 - CSARDRRGSSYEQYF TGCAGTGCTAGAGATCGGCGGGGCAGCTCCTACGAGCAGTACTTC
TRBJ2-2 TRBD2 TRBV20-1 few CSAGLAGGTGELFF TGCAGTGCCGGACTAGCGGGAGGCACCGGGGAGCTGTTTTTT
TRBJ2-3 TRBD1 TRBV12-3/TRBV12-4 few CASSPTDRADTQYF TGTGCCAGCAGCCCTACCGACAGGGCAGATACGCAGTATTTT
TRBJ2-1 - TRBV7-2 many CASSFGPTRPFF TGTGCCAGCAGCTTCGGACCAACGCGTCCGTTCTTC